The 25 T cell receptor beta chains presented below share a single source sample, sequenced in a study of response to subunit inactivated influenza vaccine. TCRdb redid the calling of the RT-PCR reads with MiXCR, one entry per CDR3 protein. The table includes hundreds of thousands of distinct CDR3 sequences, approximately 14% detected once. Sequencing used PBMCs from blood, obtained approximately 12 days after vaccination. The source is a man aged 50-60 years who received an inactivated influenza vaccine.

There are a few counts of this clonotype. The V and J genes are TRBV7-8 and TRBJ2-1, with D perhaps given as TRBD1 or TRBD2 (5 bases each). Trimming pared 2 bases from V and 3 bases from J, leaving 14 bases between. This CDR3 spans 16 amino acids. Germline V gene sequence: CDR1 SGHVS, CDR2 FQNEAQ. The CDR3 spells CASSLFDRGSYNEQFF. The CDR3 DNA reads TGTGCCAGCAGCTTATTTGACCGGGGCAGCTACAATGAGCAGTTCTTC.

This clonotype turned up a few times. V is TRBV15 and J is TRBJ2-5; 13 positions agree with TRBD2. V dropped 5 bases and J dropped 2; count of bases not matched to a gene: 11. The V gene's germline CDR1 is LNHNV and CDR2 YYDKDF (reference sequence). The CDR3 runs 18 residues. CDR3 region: CATSVGTSGALHQETQYF. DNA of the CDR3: TGTGCCACCAGCGTCGGGACTAGCGGGGCCCTACATCAAGAGACCCAGTACTTC.

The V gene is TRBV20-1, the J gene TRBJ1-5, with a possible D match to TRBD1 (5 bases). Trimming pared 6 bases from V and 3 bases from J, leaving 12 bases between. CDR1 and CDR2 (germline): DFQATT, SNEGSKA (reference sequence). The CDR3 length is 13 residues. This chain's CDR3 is CSANRDSNQPQHF. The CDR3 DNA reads TGCAGTGCCAACCGGGACTCCAATCAGCCCCAGCATTTT.

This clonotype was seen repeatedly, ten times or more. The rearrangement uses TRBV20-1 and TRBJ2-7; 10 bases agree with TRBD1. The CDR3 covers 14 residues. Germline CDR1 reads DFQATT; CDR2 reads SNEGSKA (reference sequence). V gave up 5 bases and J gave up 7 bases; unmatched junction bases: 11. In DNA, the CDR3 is TGCAGTGCTCCGCGACAGGGGGCGGTCTTGGAGCAGTACTTC. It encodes CSAPRQGAVLEQYF.

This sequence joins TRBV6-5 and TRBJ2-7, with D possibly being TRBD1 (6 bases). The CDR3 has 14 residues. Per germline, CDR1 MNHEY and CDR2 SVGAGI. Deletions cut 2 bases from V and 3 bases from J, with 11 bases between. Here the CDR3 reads CASSYGRGNYEQYF. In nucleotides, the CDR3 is TGTGCCAGCAGTTACGGCAGGGGAAACTACGAGCAGTACTTC.

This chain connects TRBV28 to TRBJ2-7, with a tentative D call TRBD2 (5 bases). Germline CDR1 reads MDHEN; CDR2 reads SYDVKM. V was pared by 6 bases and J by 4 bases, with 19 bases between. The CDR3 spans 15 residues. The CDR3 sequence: CASSRPSTEGYEQYF. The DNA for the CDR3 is TGTGCCAGCAGCCGCCCATCCACAGAGGGTTACGAGCAGTACTTC.

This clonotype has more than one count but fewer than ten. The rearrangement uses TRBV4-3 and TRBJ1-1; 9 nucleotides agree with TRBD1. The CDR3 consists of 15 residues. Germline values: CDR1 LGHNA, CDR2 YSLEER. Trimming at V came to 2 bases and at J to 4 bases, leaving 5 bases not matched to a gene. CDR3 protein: CASSQYGTGTTEAFF. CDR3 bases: TGCGCCAGCAGCCAATACGGGACAGGGACCACTGAAGCTTTCTTT.

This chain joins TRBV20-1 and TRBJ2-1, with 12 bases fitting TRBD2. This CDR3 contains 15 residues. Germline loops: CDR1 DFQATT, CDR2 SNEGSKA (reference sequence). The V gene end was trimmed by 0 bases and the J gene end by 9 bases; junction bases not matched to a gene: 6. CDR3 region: CSAREGLAGTGEQFF. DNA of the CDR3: TGCAGTGCTAGAGAGGGACTAGCGGGTACGGGTGAGCAGTTCTTC.

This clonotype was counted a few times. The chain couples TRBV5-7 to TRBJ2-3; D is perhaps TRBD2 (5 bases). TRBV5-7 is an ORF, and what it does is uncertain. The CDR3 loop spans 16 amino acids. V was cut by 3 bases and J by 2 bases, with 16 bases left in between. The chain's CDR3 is CASSSRRAEDTDTQYF. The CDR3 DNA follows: TGTGCCAGCAGCTCAAGGCGGGCGGAGGACACAGATACGCAGTATTTT.

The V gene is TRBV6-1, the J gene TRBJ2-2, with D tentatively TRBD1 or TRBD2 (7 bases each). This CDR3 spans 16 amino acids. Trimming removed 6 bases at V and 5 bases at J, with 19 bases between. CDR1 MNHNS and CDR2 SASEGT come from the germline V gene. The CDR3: CASRPQGTIRTGELFF. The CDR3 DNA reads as TGTGCCAGCAGGCCACAGGGGACTATTAGGACCGGGGAGCTGTTTTTT.

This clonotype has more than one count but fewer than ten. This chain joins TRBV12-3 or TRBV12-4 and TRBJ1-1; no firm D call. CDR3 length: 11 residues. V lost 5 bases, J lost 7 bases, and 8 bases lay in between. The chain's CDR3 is CASSARIEAFF. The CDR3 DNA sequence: TGTGCCAGCAGTGCTCGGATTGAAGCTTTCTTT.

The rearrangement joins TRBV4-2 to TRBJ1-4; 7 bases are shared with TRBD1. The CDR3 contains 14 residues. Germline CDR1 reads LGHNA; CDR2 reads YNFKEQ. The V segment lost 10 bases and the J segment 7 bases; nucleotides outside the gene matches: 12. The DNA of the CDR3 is TGTGCCATCGGTTCGGGACAGTCCTTTGAAAAACTGTTTTTT. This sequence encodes CAIGSGQSFEKLFF.

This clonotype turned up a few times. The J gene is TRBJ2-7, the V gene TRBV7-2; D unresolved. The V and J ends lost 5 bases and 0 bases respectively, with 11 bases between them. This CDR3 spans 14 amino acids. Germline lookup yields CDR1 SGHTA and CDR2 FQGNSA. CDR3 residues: CASSRLRSSYEQYF. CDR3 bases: TGTGCCAGCAGCAGACTTAGGAGCTCCTACGAGCAGTACTTC.

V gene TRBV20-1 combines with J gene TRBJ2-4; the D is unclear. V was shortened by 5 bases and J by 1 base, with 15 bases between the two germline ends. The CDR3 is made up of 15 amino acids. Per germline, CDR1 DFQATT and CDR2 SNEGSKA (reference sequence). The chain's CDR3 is CSAGLKGSAKNIQYF. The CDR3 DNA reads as TGCAGTGCTGGATTAAAAGGTTCGGCCAAAAACATTCAGTACTTC.

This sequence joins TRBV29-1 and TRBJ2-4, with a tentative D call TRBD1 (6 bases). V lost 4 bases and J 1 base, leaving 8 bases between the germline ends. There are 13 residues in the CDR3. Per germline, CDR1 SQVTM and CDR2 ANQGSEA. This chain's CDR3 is CSVVTGAKNIQYF. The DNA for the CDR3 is TGCAGCGTTGTGACAGGTGCCAAAAACATTCAGTACTTC.

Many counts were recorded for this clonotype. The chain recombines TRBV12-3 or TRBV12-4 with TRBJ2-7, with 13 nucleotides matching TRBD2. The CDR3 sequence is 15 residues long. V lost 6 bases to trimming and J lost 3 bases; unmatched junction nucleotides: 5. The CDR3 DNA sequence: TGTGCCAGCAGACCAGGGACTAGCGGGAACTACGAGCAGTACTTC. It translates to CASRPGTSGNYEQYF.

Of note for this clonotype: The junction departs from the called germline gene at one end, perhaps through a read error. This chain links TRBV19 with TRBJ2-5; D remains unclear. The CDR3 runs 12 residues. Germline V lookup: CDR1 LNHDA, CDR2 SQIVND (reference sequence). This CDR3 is CASSIRKEAQYF. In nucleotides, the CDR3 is TGTGCCAGTAGTATCAGGAAAGAGGCCCAGTACTTC.

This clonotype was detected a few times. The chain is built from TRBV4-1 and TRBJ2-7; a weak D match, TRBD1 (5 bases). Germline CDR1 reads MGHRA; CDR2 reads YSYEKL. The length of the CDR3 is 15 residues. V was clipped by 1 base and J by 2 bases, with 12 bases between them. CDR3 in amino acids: CASSQGLQAPYEQYF. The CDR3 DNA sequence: TGCGCCAGCAGCCAAGGGTTACAGGCGCCCTACGAGCAGTACTTC.

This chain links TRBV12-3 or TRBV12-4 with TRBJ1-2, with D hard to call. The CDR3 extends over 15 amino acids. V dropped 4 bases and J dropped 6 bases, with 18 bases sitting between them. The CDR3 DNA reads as TGTGCCAGCAGTTCCCCCGGACGTCTTCGTGATGGCTACACCTTC. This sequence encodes CASSSPGRLRDGYTF.

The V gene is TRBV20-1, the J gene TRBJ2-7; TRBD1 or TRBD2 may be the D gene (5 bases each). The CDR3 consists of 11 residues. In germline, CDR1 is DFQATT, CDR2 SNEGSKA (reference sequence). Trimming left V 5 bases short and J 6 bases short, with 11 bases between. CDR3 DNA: TGCAGTGCTTATTTGGGGGTCGAGCAGTACTTC. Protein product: CSAYLGVEQYF.

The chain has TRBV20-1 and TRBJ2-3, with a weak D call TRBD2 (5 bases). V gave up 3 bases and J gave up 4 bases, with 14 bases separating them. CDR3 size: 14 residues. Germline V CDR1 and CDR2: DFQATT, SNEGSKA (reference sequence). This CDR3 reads CSASGPGLADTQYF. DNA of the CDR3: TGCAGTGCTAGTGGTCCGGGATTGGCAGATACGCAGTATTTT.

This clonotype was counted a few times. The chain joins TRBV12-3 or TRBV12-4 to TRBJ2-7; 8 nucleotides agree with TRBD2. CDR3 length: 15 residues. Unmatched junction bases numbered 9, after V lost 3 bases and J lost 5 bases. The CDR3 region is CASSFQRGPEHEQYF. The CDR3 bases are TGTGCCAGCAGTTTCCAGCGGGGGCCTGAGCACGAGCAGTACTTC.

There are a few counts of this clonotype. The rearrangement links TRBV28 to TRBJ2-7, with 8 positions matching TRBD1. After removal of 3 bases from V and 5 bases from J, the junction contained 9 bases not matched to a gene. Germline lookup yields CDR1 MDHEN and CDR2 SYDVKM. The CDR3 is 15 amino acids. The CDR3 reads CASSFPDRAADEQYF. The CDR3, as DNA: TGTGCCAGCAGTTTTCCGGACAGGGCCGCCGACGAGCAGTACTTC.

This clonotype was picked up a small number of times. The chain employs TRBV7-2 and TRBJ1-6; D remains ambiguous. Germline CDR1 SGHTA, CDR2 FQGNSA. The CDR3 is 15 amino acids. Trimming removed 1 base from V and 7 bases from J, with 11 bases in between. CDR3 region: CASSLGSSANSPLHF. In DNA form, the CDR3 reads TGTGCCAGCAGCTTAGGTTCGTCAGCCAATTCACCCCTCCACTTT.

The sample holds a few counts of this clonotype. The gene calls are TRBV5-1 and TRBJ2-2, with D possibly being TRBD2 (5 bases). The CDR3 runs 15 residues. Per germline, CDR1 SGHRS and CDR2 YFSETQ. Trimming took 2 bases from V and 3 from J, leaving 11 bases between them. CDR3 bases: TGCGCCAGCAGCTTACTCGGGCGGGACACCGGGGAGCTGTTTTTT. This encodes CASSLLGRDTGELFF.